The 18 T cell receptor beta chains in this list originate from one sample, sequenced in a study of cytomegalovirus exposure and HLA in healthy donors (dated by TCRdb to the late 2010s). The method behind the library was the immunoSEQ multiplex PCR assay. A mixture of 60 forward primers for TCR Vbeta segments and 13 reverse primers for TCR Jbeta segments was used in the multiplex PCR. As stored in TCRdb, this immuneACCESS dataset retains in-frame rearrangements with V and J assigned. A fraction of the clones does not appear; measured against another copy, unresolved V genes explain less than half of the discrepancy, and the remainder lacks a known reason. Present in this sample are over 150,000 clones, approximately 78% of which were seen just once. Of the sample, 0.96% falls within the top ten clones. The sample was PBMCs. The receptor source for this set is a girl aged 2-10 years in good health and CMV-seropositive.

The rearrangement links TRBV2 to TRBJ2-5, with TRBD2 matching over 7 bases. Germline V lookup: CDR1 SNHLY, CDR2 FYNNEI. J gave up 5 bases and V 9 bases, and 6 bases lay outside the gene matches. This CDR3 comprises 12 residues. CDR3 residues: CARSGGKETQYF. As DNA, the CDR3 is TGTGCCAGGTCCGGGGGGAAGGAGACCCAGTACTTC.

The V and J genes are TRBV20-1 and TRBJ2-7; 7 bases are a match to TRBD2. The CDR3 totals 10 residues. V shed 5 bases, J shed 8 bases, and the junction held 3 bases outside the gene matches. The germline V gene has CDR1 DFQATT and CDR2 SNEGSKA (reference sequence). CDR3 protein: CSAWREQQYF. The CDR3 DNA reads TGCAGTGCTTGGCGGGAGCAGCAGTACTTC.

The chain links TRBV28 to TRBJ2-7; no definite D call. Germline CDR1 reads MDHEN; CDR2 reads SYDVKM. CDR3 length: 12 residues. Trimming shortened V by 5 bases and J by 2 bases, and 7 bases separated the two germline ends. In nucleotides, the CDR3 is TGTGCCAGCAGTCTATTCACCTACGAGCAGTACTTC. Its translation: CASSLFTYEQYF.

The rearrangement uses TRBV5-1 and TRBJ2-5, with 10 bases aligning to TRBD2. The ends lost 2 bases at V and 5 bases at J; junction bases unmatched: 6. Germline V lookup: CDR1 SGHRS, CDR2 YFSETQ. The CDR3 loop spans 15 amino acids. The CDR3 coding sequence is TGCGCCAGCAGCTTTCAGCGGGAGGGGGGGGAGACCCAGTACTTC. Translated, it gives CASSFQREGGETQYF.

This clone has just one count. The sample carries other DNA sequences with the same CDR3. The rearrangement joins TRBV5-1 to TRBJ2-1, with a tentative D call TRBD1 (6 bases). CDR3 size: 13 residues. In germline, CDR1 is SGHRS, CDR2 YFSETQ. Trimming stripped 4 bases from V and 5 bases from J, with 10 bases between. CDR3 nucleotide sequence: TGCGCCAGCAGCCCCGACAGGAACAATGAGCAGTTCTTC. Translated: CASSPDRNNEQFF.

The chain uses TRBV5-5 and TRBJ2-5, with D hard to call. The CDR3 runs to 13 residues. CDR1 SGHKS and CDR2 YYEKEE come from the germline V gene (reference sequence). V was pared by 0 bases and J by 8 bases, with 11 bases between. CDR3 loop: CASSLGALVTQYF. CDR3 in DNA: TGTGCCAGCAGCTTGGGGGCCCTGGTCACCCAGTACTTC.

The chain employs TRBV12-5 and TRBJ2-5; 8 bases agree with TRBD2. This CDR3 region has 14 residues. CDR1 and CDR2 (germline): LGHNT, FRNRAP. V lost 5 bases to trimming and J lost 5 bases; unmatched junction nucleotides: 7. The CDR3 DNA reads TGTGCTAGTGGTCCCAGCGGGAGAGGGGAGACCCAGTACTTC. It encodes CASGPSGRGETQYF.

CDR3 sequence: CASRDRYAYNEQFF. In DNA, the CDR3 is TGTGCCAGCAGGGACAGGTATGCCTACAATGAGCAGTTCTTC. V and J are TRBV2 and TRBJ2-1; 7 bases match TRBD1. With V trimmed by 6 bases and J by 2 bases, 4 bases remained unmatched. The length of the CDR3 is 14 residues. CDR1 is SNHLY and CDR2 is FYNNEI in the germline V gene.

The chain couples TRBV29-1 to TRBJ2-1; 9 bases agree with TRBD1. The CDR3 loop spans 15 amino acids. CDR1 is SQVTM, CDR2 ANQGSEA, per germline. The ends lost 7 bases at V and 0 bases at J; junction bases unmatched: 7. CDR3 coding DNA: TGCAGCGGGACCGGGACAGGGCCCTCCTACAATGAGCAGTTCTTC. As protein: CSGTGTGPSYNEQFF.

The chain uses TRBV27 and TRBJ2-2; 7 nucleotides agree with TRBD1. Per the germline V gene, CDR1 is MNHEY and CDR2 is SMNVEV (reference sequence). The CDR3 totals 14 residues. The junction had 10 bases not matched to a gene; V was cut back by 7 bases and J by 8 bases. CDR3 coding DNA: TGTGCCAGCACTAGACAGGGCGTCACTGGGGAGCTGTTTTTT. Translating it yields CASTRQGVTGELFF.

The gene calls are TRBV14 and TRBJ1-1; the D is unclear. The V end lost 5 bases, the J end lost 3 bases, and 10 bases lay between the germline ends. CDR1 and CDR2 from the germline V gene are SGHDN and FVKESK. The CDR3 runs 13 residues. The CDR3 DNA follows: TGTGCCAGCAGCTCTTTCCGGGACACTGAAGCTTTCTTT. This translates into CASSSFRDTEAFF.

The V call is TRBV6-5, the J call TRBJ1-1; maybe TRBD1 (6 bases). Germline V gene sequence: CDR1 MNHEY, CDR2 SVGAGI. This CDR3 is built from 14 residues. The V and J ends lost 0 bases and 3 bases respectively, with 8 bases between them. The CDR3 DNA reads TGTGCCAGCAGTTACTCAGGACAGTACACTGAAGCTTTCTTT. This encodes CASSYSGQYTEAFF.

The chain has TRBV6-5 and TRBJ2-5, with 11 nucleotides matching TRBD2. CDR3 length: 15 amino acids. The V gene end was trimmed by 6 bases and the J gene end by 2 bases; junction bases not matched to a gene: 5. Germline values: CDR1 MNHEY, CDR2 SVGAGI. The CDR3 loop is CASSRLAGFQETQYF. In DNA form, the CDR3 reads TGTGCCAGCAGCCGACTAGCGGGGTTTCAAGAGACCCAGTACTTC.

The genes are TRBV6-5 and TRBJ2-3; D is uncertain. With 2 bases removed from V and 6 bases from J, the gap between germline ends came to 12 bases. Germline V CDR1 and CDR2: MNHEY, SVGAGI. The CDR3 spans 14 residues. CDR3 DNA: TGTGCCAGCAGTTACAAACAGCCCCGGGATACGCAGTATTTT. Protein sequence: CASSYKQPRDTQYF.

J is TRBJ2-3 and V is TRBV29-1; a possible D gene is TRBD2 (6 bases). Trimming shortened V by 3 bases and J by 5 bases, and 9 bases separated the two germline ends. This CDR3 spans 12 amino acids. Germline V CDR1 and CDR2: SQVTM, ANQGSEA. The CDR3: CSVEGGEDTQYF. The CDR3 nucleotides are TGCAGCGTTGAGGGGGGAGAAGATACGCAGTATTTT.

CDR3 sequence reads: CASSPRTGNGEYF. CDR3 sequence (DNA): TGCGCCAGCAGCCCCCGGACCGGGAATGGGGAGTACTTC. The chain links TRBV5-1 to TRBJ2-7; D is perhaps TRBD2 (5 bases). Germline values: CDR1 SGHRS, CDR2 YFSETQ. The CDR3 extends over 13 amino acids. V was shortened by 4 bases and J by 11 bases, with 19 bases between the two germline ends.

The chain combines TRBV29-1 with TRBJ2-2; tentatively, D is TRBD1 (7 bases). The CDR3 contains 13 residues. V shed 5 bases and J shed 3 bases, with 10 bases lying between them. Germline V gene sequence: CDR1 SQVTM, CDR2 ANQGSEA. The CDR3, as DNA: TGCAGCGTTTTCAGGGGGGACACCGGGGAGCTGTTTTTT. Translated: CSVFRGDTGELFF.

The chain recombines TRBV12-5 with TRBJ2-5; 8 bases match TRBD2. J gave up 7 bases and V 8 bases, and 12 bases lay outside the gene matches. Germline assignment: CDR1 LGHNT and CDR2 FRNRAP. This CDR3 spans 14 amino acids. The CDR3 protein is CASKAREGPGTQYF. The DNA for the CDR3 is TGTGCTAGTAAGGCCCGGGAGGGCCCAGGGACCCAGTACTTC.